In this sample, the clone carrying this T cell receptor beta chain turned up many times. The antigen remains undetermined. This sample stems from a study of post-analysis software for immune sequencing data. Germline V lookup: CDR1 MGHRA, CDR2 YSYEKL. This CDR3 spans 15 amino acids. V lost 0 bases and J lost 14; bases outside the gene matches: 8. Broader study findings: A significant reduction in normalized Chao1 diversity was observed in multiple sclerosis patients versus controls. Higher frequency in patients than in controls was seen for roughly five TRBV segments, with TRBV5-6, TRBV5-1 and TRBV20-1 among them. The F measure placed samples prepared in the same batch into strongly shared clusters.

Incorporated into the TCR beta cDNA libraries were unique molecular identifiers, which served to reduce PCR and sequencing biases. Each CDR3 protein is one row after TCRdb ran MiXCR on the PCR reads. The sample contains 700,000 to 800,000 distinct CDR3 sequences, about 27% of which appear only once. This clonotype was sampled from a girl under 18 with multiple sclerosis. The J gene is TRBJ2-1, the V gene TRBV4-1, with TRBD2 matching 12 bases. The sample was blood. CDR3 sequence (DNA): TGCGCCAGCAGCCAAGAAGCGACTAGCGGGGGTATTAAGTTCTTC. It translates to CASSQEATSGGIKFF.